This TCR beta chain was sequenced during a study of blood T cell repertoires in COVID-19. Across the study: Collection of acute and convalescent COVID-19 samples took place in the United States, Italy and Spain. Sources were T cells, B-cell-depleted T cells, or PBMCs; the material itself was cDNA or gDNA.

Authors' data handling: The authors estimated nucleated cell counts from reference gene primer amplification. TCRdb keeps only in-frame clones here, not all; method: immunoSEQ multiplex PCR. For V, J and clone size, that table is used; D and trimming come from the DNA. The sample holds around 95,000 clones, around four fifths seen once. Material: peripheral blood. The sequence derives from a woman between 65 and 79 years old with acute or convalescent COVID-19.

The CDR3 region is CASSSGQGAFPEAFF. CDR3 nucleotides: TGCGCCAGCAGCTCCGGACAGGGGGCTTTCCCTGAAGCTTTCTTT. The genes are TRBV5-1 and TRBJ1-1; 11 positions match TRBD1. Losses at the gene ends were 3 bases for V and 6 bases for J; bases not matched to a gene: 7. There are 15 residues in the CDR3. Germline CDR1 reads SGHRS; CDR2 reads YFSETQ.